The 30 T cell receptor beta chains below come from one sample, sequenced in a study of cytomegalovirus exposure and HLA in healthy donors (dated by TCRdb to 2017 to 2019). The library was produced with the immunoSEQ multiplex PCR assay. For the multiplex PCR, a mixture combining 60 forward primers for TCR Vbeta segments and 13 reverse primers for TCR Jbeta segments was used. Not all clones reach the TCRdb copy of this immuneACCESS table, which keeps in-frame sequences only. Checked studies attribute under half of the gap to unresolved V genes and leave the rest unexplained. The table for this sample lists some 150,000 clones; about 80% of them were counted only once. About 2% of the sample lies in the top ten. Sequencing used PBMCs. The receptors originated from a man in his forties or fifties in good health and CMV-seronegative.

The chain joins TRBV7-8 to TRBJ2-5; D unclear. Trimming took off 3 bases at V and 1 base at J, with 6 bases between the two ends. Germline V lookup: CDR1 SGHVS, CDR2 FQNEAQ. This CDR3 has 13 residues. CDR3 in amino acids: CASSFYAQETQYF. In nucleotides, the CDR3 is TGTGCCAGCAGCTTCTACGCCCAAGAGACCCAGTACTTC.

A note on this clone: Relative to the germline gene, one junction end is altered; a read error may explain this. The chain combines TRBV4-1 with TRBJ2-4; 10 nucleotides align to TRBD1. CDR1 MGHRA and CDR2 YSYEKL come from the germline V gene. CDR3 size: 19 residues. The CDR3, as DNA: TGCGCCAGCAGCCAAGTTCCCGGGACAGGGGTACTAGCCAAAAACAGTCAGTACTTC. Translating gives CASSQVPGTGVLAKNSQYF.

The CDR3 coding sequence is TGTGCCAGCAGCTTAGGAGGGCAGCGGGGGAGCTACGAGCAGTACTTC. Its translation: CASSLGGQRGSYEQYF. The chain employs TRBV7-2 and TRBJ2-7, with 8 positions matching TRBD2. This CDR3 comprises 16 residues. Germline V gene sequence: CDR1 SGHTA, CDR2 FQGNSA. The V and J ends lost 1 base and 3 bases, in that order; junction bases with no gene match: 8.

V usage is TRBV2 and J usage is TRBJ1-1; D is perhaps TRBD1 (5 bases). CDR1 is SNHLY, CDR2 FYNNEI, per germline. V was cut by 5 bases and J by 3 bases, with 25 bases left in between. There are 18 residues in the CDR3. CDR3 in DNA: TGTGCCAGCAGTAGACGGTCAGGCCCTCGGGGGTCGGACACTGAAGCTTTCTTT. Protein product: CASSRRSGPRGSDTEAFF.

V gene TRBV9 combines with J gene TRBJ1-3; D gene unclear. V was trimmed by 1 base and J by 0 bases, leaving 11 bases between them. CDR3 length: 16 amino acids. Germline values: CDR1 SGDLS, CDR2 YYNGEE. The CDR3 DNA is TGTGCCAGCAGCGTACAACCGATAGACTCTGGAAACACCATATATTTT. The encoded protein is CASSVQPIDSGNTIYF.

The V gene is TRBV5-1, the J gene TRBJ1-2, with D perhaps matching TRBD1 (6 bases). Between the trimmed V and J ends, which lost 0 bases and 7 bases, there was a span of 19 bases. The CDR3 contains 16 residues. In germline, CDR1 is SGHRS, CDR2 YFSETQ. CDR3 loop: CASSLGGPGGSSGYTF. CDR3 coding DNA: TGCGCCAGCAGCTTGGGTGGTCCTGGGGGCTCGAGTGGCTACACCTTC.

DNA for the CDR3: TGTGCCAGCAGCGCCACCGGGACAGGGGGCATTAGTTCTGGGGCCAACGTCCTGACTTTC. Its protein is CASSATGTGGISSGANVLTF. V gene TRBV9 combines with J gene TRBJ2-6, with 12 bases identical to TRBD1. The germline V gene has CDR1 SGDLS and CDR2 YYNGEE. Losses at the gene ends were 3 bases for V and 1 base for J; bases not matched to a gene: 11. This CDR3 contains 20 residues.

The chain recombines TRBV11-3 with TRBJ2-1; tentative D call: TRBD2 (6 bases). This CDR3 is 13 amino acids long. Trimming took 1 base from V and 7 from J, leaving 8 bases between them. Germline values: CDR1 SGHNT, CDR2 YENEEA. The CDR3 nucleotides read TGTGCCAGCAGCTTAGTGGGAGGAAATGAGCAGTTCTTC. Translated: CASSLVGGNEQFF.

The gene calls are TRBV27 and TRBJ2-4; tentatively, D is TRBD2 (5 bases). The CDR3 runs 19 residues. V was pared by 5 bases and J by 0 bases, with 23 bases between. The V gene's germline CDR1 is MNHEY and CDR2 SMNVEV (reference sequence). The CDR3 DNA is TGTGCCAGCAGTCTTCACTGGACGAGGGCCTTATCAGCCAAAAACATTCAGTACTTC. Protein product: CASSLHWTRALSAKNIQYF.

The CDR3 DNA follows: TGTGCCAGCAGCACACCGGGGACAGTATCTGGAAACACCATATATTTT. It is translated as CASSTPGTVSGNTIYF. V usage is TRBV7-9 and J usage is TRBJ1-3; 7 bases are a match to TRBD1. The V and J ends lost 5 bases and 1 base, in that order; junction bases with no gene match: 8. This CDR3 spans 16 amino acids. Per the germline V gene, CDR1 is SEHNR and CDR2 is FQNEAQ (reference sequence).

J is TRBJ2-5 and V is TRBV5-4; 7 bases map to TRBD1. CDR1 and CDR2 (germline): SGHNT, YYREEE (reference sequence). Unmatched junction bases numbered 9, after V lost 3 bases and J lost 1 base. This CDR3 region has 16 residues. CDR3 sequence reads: CASSSGTDHTQETQYF. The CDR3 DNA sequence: TGTGCCAGCAGCTCCGGGACAGACCACACCCAAGAGACCCAGTACTTC. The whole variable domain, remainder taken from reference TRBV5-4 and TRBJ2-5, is ETGVTQSPTHLIKTRGQQVTLRCSSQSGHNTVSWYQQALGQGPQFIFQYYREEENGRGNFPPRFSGLQFPNYSSELNVNALELDDSALYLCASSSGTDHTQETQYFGPGTRLLVL.

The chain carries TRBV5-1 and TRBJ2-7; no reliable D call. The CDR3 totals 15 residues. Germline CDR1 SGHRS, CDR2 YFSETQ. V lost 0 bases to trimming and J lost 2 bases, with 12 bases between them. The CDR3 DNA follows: TGCGCCAGCAGCTTGGCTCCGGGTCGGGCCTACGAGCAGTACTTC. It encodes CASSLAPGRAYEQYF.

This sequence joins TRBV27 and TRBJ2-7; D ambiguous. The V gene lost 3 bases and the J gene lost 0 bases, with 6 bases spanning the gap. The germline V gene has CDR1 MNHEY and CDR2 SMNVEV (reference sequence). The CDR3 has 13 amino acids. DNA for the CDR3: TGTGCCAGCAGTTTGGCTGGCTCCTACGAGCAGTACTTC. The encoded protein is CASSLAGSYEQYF.

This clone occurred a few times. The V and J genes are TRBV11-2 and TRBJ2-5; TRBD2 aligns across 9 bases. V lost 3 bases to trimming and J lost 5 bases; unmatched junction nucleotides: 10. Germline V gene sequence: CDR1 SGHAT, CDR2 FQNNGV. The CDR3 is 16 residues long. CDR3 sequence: CASSLLTSGVRETQYF. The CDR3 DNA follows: TGTGCCAGCAGCTTGTTGACTAGCGGAGTTAGGGAGACCCAGTACTTC.

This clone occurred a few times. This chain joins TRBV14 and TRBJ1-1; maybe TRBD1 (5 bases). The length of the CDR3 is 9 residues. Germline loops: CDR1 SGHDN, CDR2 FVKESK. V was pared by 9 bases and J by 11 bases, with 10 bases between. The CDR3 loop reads CARGGWAFF. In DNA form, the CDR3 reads TGTGCCAGGGGGGGTTGGGCTTTCTTT.

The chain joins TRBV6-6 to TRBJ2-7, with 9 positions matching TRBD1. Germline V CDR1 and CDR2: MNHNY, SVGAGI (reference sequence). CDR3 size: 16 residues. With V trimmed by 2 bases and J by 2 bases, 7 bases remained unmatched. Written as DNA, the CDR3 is TGTGCCAGCAGTTACCCTCCGGGACAGGGAACCTACGAGCAGTACTTC. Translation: CASSYPPGQGTYEQYF.

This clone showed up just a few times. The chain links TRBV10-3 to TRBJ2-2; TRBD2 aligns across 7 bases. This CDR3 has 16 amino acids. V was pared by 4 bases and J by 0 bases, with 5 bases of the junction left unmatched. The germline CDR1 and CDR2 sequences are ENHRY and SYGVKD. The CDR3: CAISGGGSANTGELFF. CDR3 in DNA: TGTGCCATCAGTGGGGGCGGGAGCGCGAACACCGGGGAGCTGTTTTTT.

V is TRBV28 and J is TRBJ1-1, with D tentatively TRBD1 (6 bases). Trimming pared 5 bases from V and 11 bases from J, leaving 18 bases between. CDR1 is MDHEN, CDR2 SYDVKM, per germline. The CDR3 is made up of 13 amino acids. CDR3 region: CASSPPLDRHAFF. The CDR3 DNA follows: TGTGCCAGCAGTCCCCCTCTCGACAGGCATGCTTTCTTT.

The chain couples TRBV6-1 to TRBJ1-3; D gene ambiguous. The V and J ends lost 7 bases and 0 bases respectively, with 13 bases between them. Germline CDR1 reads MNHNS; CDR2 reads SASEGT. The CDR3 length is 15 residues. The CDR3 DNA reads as TGTGCCAGCACCGAATCGGTCGTCTCTGGAAACACCATATATTTT. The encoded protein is CASTESVVSGNTIYF.

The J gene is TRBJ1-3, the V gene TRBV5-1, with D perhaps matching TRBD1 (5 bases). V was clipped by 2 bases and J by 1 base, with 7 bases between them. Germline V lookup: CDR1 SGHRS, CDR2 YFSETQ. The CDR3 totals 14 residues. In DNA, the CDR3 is TGCGCCAGCAGCTTAGGGACTTCTGGAAACACCATATATTTT. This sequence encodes CASSLGTSGNTIYF.

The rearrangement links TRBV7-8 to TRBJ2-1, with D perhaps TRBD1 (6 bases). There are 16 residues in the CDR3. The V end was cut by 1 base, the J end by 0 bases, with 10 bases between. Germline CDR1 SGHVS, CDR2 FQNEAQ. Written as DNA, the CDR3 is TGTGCCAGCAGCTTAGAGGGGACATTCTCCTACAATGAGCAGTTCTTC. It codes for CASSLEGTFSYNEQFF.

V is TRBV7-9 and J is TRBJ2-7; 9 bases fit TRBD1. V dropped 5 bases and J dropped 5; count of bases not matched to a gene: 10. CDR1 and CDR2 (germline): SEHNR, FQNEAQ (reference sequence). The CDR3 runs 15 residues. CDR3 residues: CASSVNRDRVNEQYF. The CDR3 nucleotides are TGTGCCAGCAGCGTCAACCGGGACAGGGTTAACGAGCAGTACTTC.

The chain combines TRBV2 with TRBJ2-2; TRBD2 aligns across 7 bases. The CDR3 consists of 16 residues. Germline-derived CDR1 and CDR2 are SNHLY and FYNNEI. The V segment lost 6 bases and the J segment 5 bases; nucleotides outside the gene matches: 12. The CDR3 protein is CASRDLRGGGTGELFF. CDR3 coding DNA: TGTGCCAGCAGGGACCTCCGCGGGGGAGGGACCGGGGAGCTGTTTTTT.

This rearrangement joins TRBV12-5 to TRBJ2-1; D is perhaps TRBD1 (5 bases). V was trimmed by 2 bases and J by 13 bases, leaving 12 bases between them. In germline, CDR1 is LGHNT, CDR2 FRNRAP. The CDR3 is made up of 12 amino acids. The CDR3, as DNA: TGTGCTAGTGGTTTGTCCCAGGGCCCTCAGTTCTTC. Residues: CASGLSQGPQFF.

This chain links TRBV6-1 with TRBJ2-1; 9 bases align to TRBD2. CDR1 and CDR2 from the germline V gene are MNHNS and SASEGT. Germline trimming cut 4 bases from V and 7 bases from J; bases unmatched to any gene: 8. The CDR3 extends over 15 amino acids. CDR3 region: CASSVVAGAFNEQFF. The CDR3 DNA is TGTGCCAGCAGTGTGGTAGCGGGAGCATTTAATGAGCAGTTCTTC.

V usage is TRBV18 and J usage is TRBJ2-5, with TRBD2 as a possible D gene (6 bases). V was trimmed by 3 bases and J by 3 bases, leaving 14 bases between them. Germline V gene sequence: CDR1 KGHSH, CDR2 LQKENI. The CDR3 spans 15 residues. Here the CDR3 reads CASSPPGLREETQYF. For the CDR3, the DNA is TGTGCCAGCTCACCTCCGGGACTTAGGGAAGAGACCCAGTACTTC. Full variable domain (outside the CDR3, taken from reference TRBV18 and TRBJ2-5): NAGVMQNPRHLVRRRGQEARLRCSPMKGHSHVYWYRQLPEEGLKFMVYLQKENIIDESGMPKERFSAEFPKEGPSILRIQQVVRGDSAAYFCASSPPGLREETQYFGPGTRLLVL.

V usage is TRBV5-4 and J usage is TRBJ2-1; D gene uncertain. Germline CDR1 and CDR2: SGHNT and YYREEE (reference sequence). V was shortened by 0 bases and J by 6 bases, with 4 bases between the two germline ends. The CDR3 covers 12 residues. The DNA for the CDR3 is TGTGCCAGCAGCTTGGATAGCAATGAGCAGTTCTTC. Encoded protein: CASSLDSNEQFF.

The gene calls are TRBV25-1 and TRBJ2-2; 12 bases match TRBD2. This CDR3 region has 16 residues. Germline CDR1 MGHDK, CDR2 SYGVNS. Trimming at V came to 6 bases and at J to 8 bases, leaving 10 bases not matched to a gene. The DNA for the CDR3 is TGTGCCAGCAGCTCACGACTAGCGGGAGAATCAGGGGAGCTGTTTTTT. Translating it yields CASSSRLAGESGELFF.

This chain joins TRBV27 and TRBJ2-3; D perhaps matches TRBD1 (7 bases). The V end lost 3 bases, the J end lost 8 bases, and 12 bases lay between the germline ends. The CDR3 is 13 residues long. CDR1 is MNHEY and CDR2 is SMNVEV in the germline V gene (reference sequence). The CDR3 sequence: CASSLGRGATQYF. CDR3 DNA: TGTGCCAGCAGTTTGGGCAGGGGGGCTACGCAGTATTTT.

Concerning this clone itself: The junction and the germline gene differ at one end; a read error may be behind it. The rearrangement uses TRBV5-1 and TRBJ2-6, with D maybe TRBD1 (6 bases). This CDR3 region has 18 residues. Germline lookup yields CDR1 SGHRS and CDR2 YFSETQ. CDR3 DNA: TGCGCCAGCAGCTCTTACCGGGACACAACCTCTGGGGCCAACGGCCTGACTTTC. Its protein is CASSSYRDTTSGANGLTF. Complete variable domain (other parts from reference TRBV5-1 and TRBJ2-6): KAGVTQTPRYLIKTRGQQVTLSCSPISGHRSVSWYQQTPGQGLQFLFEYFSETQRNKGNFPGRFSGRQFSNSRSEMNVSTLELGDSALYLCASSSYRDTTSGANGLTFGAGSRLTVL.